Listed below are T cell receptor beta chains from one sample, sequenced in a study of blood T cells in healthy people across ages. TCRdb recomputed calls from the 5' RACE reads with MiXCR, one row per CDR3 protein. Among 1.5 million to 2 million distinct CDR3 sequences listed, about 49% were seen once. Sequencing was done on a sample of blood. These receptors were collected from a woman aged 40-49 years in good health. Each CDR3 is given with its conserved first and last residue. D genes are given only for firm matches. Clone size appears in some rows only: once, few, many, or a class for an expanded clone.

NA,NA,TRBV20-1,TRBJ1-5,CSARASTGIQPQHF,TGCAGTGCTAGAGCCTCAACGGGAATTCAGCCCCAGCATTTT
NA,TRBD1,TRBV28,TRBJ1-4,CASSPRTWTGKIINEKLFF,TGTGCCAGCAGTCCCCGTACATGGACAGGGAAAATCATTAATGAAAAACTGTTTTTT
few,TRBD1,TRBV12-3/TRBV12-4,TRBJ2-6,CASGRGILSVLTF,TGTGCCAGCGGCAGGGGGATCCTCAGCGTCCTGACTTTC
NA,NA,TRBV20-1,TRBJ2-5,CSAYLSPQETQYF,TGCAGTGCCTACTTATCTCCACAAGAGACCCAGTACTTC
NA,TRBD2,TRBV9,TRBJ2-1,CASSLTASGGYNEQFF,TGTGCCAGCAGCCTAACAGCTAGCGGGGGTTACAATGAGCAGTTCTTC
NA,TRBD2,TRBV29-1,TRBJ2-3,CSVEGLAGENRLTDTQYF,TGCAGCGTTGAGGGACTAGCGGGAGAAAATCGCCTCACAGATACGCAGTATTTT
NA,NA,TRBV2,TRBJ2-1,CASSESRSDEQFF,TGTGCCAGCAGTGAATCTCGGAGCGATGAGCAGTTCTTC
NA,NA,TRBV7-2,TRBJ2-5,CASSVRTLETQYF,TGTGCCAGCAGCGTCCGGACGCTCGAGACCCAGTACTTC
many,TRBD2,TRBV11-1,TRBJ2-1,CASSGGGAVNEQFF,TGTGCCAGCAGCGGCGGGGGGGCCGTCAATGAGCAGTTCTTC
NA,TRBD1,TRBV2,TRBJ2-1,CATQRQGVGKNEQFF,TGTGCCACCCAAAGACAGGGGGTAGGGAAAAATGAGCAGTTCTTC
NA,TRBD2,TRBV3-1,TRBJ2-1,CASSPRAGGPSYNEQFF,TGTGCCAGCAGTCCGAGAGCGGGGGGGCCGTCCTACAATGAGCAGTTCTTC
few,NA,TRBV20-1,TRBJ2-7,CSASVVSDEQYF,TGCAGTGCTAGTGTCGTGTCTGATGAGCAGTACTTC
NA,NA,TRBV29-1,TRBJ2-5,CSVGRGLNRAPQETQYF,TGCAGCGTTGGGAGGGGACTAAACAGGGCCCCCCAAGAGACCCAGTACTTC
NA,NA,TRBV20-1,TRBJ2-3,CSARVGTRAGIDTQYF,TGCAGTGCTAGAGTCGGGACCCGGGCCGGGATAGATACGCAGTATTTT
many,NA,TRBV4-2,TRBJ2-5,CASSQVAGTQETQYF,TGTGCCAGCAGCCAAGTCGCCGGCACCCAAGAGACCCAGTACTTC
NA,TRBD1,TRBV2,TRBJ1-5,CASGTGGLWSNQPQHF,TGTGCCAGCGGGACAGGGGGCTTGTGGAGCAATCAGCCCCAGCATTTT
NA,TRBD1,TRBV9,TRBJ1-1,CASSPIRGIGNTEAFF,TGTGCCAGCAGCCCTATCAGGGGGATCGGGAACACTGAAGCTTTCTTT
many,NA,TRBV5-1,TRBJ2-5,CASSPGGVQETQYF,TGCGCCAGCAGCCCCGGCGGGGTACAAGAGACCCAGTACTTC
few,TRBD1,TRBV5-1,TRBJ1-2,CASSPERQGVDGYTF,TGCGCCAGCAGCCCCGAAAGACAGGGAGTCGATGGCTACACCTTC
many,NA,TRBV27,TRBJ2-7,CASSSLGYEQYF,TGTGCCAGCAGCTCCCTGGGGTACGAGCAGTACTTC
few,NA,TRBV6-2/TRBV6-3,TRBJ2-7,CASSEDRSGVSYEQYF,TGTGCCAGCAGCGAAGACCGTTCCGGCGTTTCCTACGAGCAGTACTTC
NA,TRBD1,TRBV6-2/TRBV6-3,TRBJ2-5,CASILAGQEETQYF,TGTGCCAGCATTCTGGCGGGACAGGAGGAGACCCAGTACTTC
NA,NA,TRBV2,TRBJ1-2,CASKEGLENYGYTF,TGTGCCAGCAAAGAAGGTCTGGAAAACTATGGCTACACCTTC
NA,TRBD1,TRBV6-6,TRBJ1-2,CASSYSTPGGANYGYTF,TGTGCCAGCAGTTACTCGACACCAGGGGGAGCTAACTATGGCTACACCTTC
NA,NA,TRBV6-2/TRBV6-3,TRBJ1-1,CASSYDRSTEAFF,TGTGCCAGCAGTTACGACAGGAGCACTGAAGCTTTCTTT
NA,TRBD2,TRBV28,TRBJ2-1,CASGPLKVAGGNEQFF,TGTGCCAGCGGCCCCCTGAAGGTGGCGGGGGGAAATGAGCAGTTCTTC
NA,TRBD1,TRBV14,TRBJ1-2,CASSRPGQPNYGYTF,TGTGCCAGCAGCCGTCCGGGACAGCCTAACTATGGCTACACCTTC
NA,NA,TRBV7-3,TRBJ1-1,CASSRGGGLSTEAFF,TGTGCCAGCAGCCGGGGTGGGGGGCTCTCCACTGAAGCTTTCTTT
NA,TRBD2,TRBV20-1,TRBJ2-3,CSATSAARGGTDTQYF,TGCAGTGCTACAAGTGCCGCACGGGGGGGCACAGATACGCAGTATTTT
NA,NA,TRBV7-2,TRBJ2-1,CASSLDSSWQLNEQFF,TGTGCCAGCAGCTTAGATTCGTCCTGGCAACTAAATGAGCAGTTCTTC
few,TRBD2,TRBV29-1,TRBJ2-1,CSVVGGRAYNEQFF,TGCAGCGTTGTGGGCGGGAGGGCCTACAATGAGCAGTTCTTC
NA,TRBD1,TRBV4-3,TRBJ2-1,CASSRRTGTVYNEQFF,TGCGCCAGCAGCCGCAGAACCGGGACAGTCTACAATGAGCAGTTCTTC
NA,NA,TRBV10-1,TRBJ2-7,CASSEPRKGSYEQYF,TGCGCCAGCAGTGAGCCGAGGAAAGGGAGCTACGAGCAGTACTTC
NA,NA,TRBV11-1,TRBJ2-3,CASSLAIGLVETDTQYF,TGTGCCAGCAGCTTAGCAATAGGACTGGTAGAGACAGATACGCAGTATTTT
NA,NA,TRBV27,TRBJ1-2,CASGDGQIGPYGYTF,TGTGCCAGCGGAGACGGACAAATTGGACCTTATGGCTACACCTTC
NA,TRBD1,TRBV5-6,TRBJ1-1,CASSSLTGEWGEAFF,TGTGCCAGCAGCTCGCTGACAGGGGAATGGGGTGAAGCTTTCTTT
NA,TRBD2,TRBV7-9,TRBJ2-5,CASSAQTGGPETQYF,TGTGCCAGCAGCGCCCAAACGGGGGGGCCGGAGACCCAGTACTTC
NA,NA,TRBV7-9,TRBJ1-2,CSSRRVGGYTF,TGTTCCAGCAGACGCGTGGGGGGCTACACCTTC
NA,NA,TRBV28,TRBJ2-5,CASSFAFREQYF,TGTGCCAGCAGTTTCGCCTTTCGGGAGCAGTACTTC
NA,TRBD2,TRBV20-1,TRBJ2-3,CSATSSGGADTQYF,TGCAGTGCTACGTCTAGCGGGGGTGCAGATACGCAGTATTTT
NA,NA,TRBV27,TRBJ1-2,CASSVSPWISYTF,TGTGCCAGCAGTGTATCTCCCTGGATTAGCTACACCTTC
NA,NA,TRBV4-3,TRBJ1-2,CASSQDQARGYGYTF,TGCGCCAGCAGCCAAGACCAGGCTAGGGGCTATGGCTACACCTTC